Presented here are 18 T cell receptor beta chains from one specimen sequenced in a study of T cells after posttransplantation cyclophosphamide. Treatment was busulfan-fludarabine conditioning, a marrow graft, and cyclophosphamide on days +3 and +4. The repertoire was sequenced with immunoSEQ multiplex PCR; TCRdb's copy has only in-frame clones and lacks some. The data contain some 37,000 clones, about three quarters of them singletons. Sequences were derived from CD4+ T cells sorted from blood, sampled roughly 1,900 days after a stem cell transplant with posttransplant cyclophosphamide. The receptors shown here come from a female patient aged 35 to 55 who received an allogeneic stem cell transplant from a related donor, was CMV-positive, and had no GVHD. Some T cells here may be from the graft donor.

This clone is labeled medium-sized. The chain joins TRBV5-4 to TRBJ2-7; 7 bases align to TRBD2. CDR1 is SGHNT and CDR2 is YYREEE in the germline V gene (reference sequence). The V gene end was trimmed by 3 bases and the J gene end by 2 bases; junction bases not matched to a gene: 8. The CDR3 sequence is 15 residues long. The CDR3 DNA follows: TGTGCCAGCAGCTGGGCCCCTAGCGGAGCCTACGAGCAGTACTTC. Its protein is CASSWAPSGAYEQYF.

The chain has TRBV9 and TRBJ2-3, with D uncertain. The V end was cut by 2 bases, the J end by 6 bases, with 4 bases between. Looked up from germline, CDR1 is SGDLS and CDR2 is YYNGEE. This CDR3 has 11 residues. The DNA for the CDR3 is TGTGCCAGCAGCGTCGGGGATACGCAGTATTTT. It translates to CASSVGDTQYF.

This chain connects TRBV5-1 to TRBJ2-6, with TRBD1 identical over 8 bases. The CDR3 is 17 amino acids. The V gene's germline CDR1 is SGHRS and CDR2 YFSETQ. Trimming cost V 0 bases and J 4 bases; bases outside gene matches: 6. CDR3 residues: CASSLVYRGEGANVLTF. The CDR3 coding sequence is TGCGCCAGCAGCTTGGTGTACAGGGGGGAAGGGGCCAACGTCCTGACTTTC.

The gene calls are TRBV10-2 and TRBJ1-6, with D possibly being TRBD1 (5 bases). The germline CDR1 and CDR2 sequences are WSHSY and SAAADI. This CDR3 has 13 residues. Trimming pared 4 bases from V and 6 bases from J, leaving 7 bases between. The CDR3 sequence: CASSGRGNSPLHF. The CDR3 DNA reads TGCGCCAGCAGTGGTAGGGGTAATTCACCCCTCCACTTT.

This CDR3 is CASSLAIRGAPTYEQYF. DNA of the CDR3: TGTGCCAGCAGCTTAGCTATACGGGGGGCACCCACCTACGAGCAGTACTTC. The rearrangement joins TRBV11-3 to TRBJ2-7, with D maybe TRBD2 (7 bases). Germline assignment: CDR1 SGHNT and CDR2 YENEEA. Trimming stripped 1 base from V and 2 bases from J, with 18 bases between. The CDR3 runs 17 residues.

This chain links TRBV18 with TRBJ2-7, with 8 bases lining up with TRBD1. CDR1 KGHSH and CDR2 LQKENI come from the germline V gene. The CDR3 covers 12 residues. J gave up 6 bases and V 4 bases, and 2 bases lay outside the gene matches. The CDR3: CASSLDRGEQYF. CDR3 nucleotide sequence: TGTGCCAGCTCACTAGACAGGGGCGAGCAGTACTTC. Filled out from reference TRBV18 and TRBJ2-7, the complete variable domain reads NAGVMQNPRHLVRRRGQEARLRCSPMKGHSHVYWYRQLPEEGLKFMVYLQKENIIDESGMPKERFSAEFPKEGPSILRIQQVVRGDSAAYFCASSLDRGEQYFGPGTRLTVT.

The genes are TRBV7-2 and TRBJ1-6; no definite D call. From germline, CDR1 is SGHTA and CDR2 FQGNSA. This CDR3 has 15 amino acids. The ends were cut back, 4 bases at V and 1 base at J, with 8 bases in the middle. The CDR3 region has the DNA TGTGCCAGCAGCTACCCGGAGTCCTATAATTCACCCCTCCACTTT. Translation gives CASSYPESYNSPLHF. Based on the CDR3 plus reference TRBV7-2 and TRBJ1-6, the full variable domain is GAGVSQSPSNKVTEKGKDVELRCDPISGHTALYWYRQSLGQGLEFLIYFQGNSAPDKSGLPSDRFSAERTGGSVSTLTIQRTQQEDSAVYLCASSYPESYNSPLHFGNGTRLTVT.

This rearrangement joins TRBV7-8 to TRBJ2-5, with 8 nucleotides matching TRBD1. V shed 0 bases and J 1 base; nucleotides not matched to a gene: 4. The germline CDR1 and CDR2 sequences are SGHVS and FQNEAQ. The CDR3 sequence is 16 residues long. Here the CDR3 reads CASSLARTGTQETQYF. CDR3 nucleotide sequence: TGTGCCAGCAGCTTAGCTAGGACAGGGACCCAAGAGACCCAGTACTTC.

This chain joins TRBV5-6 and TRBJ2-7; tentatively, D is TRBD1 (6 bases). CDR1 SGHDT and CDR2 YYEEEE come from the germline V gene. V was trimmed by 2 bases and J by 2 bases, leaving 8 bases between them. The CDR3 is 13 residues long. The CDR3 loop is CASSFRGAYEQYF. The CDR3 DNA sequence: TGTGCCAGCAGCTTCAGGGGCGCCTACGAGCAGTACTTC.

The genes are TRBV7-2 and TRBJ2-2, with 10 positions matching TRBD2. There are 17 residues in the CDR3. V shed 4 bases and J 4 bases; nucleotides not matched to a gene: 9. Germline-derived CDR1 and CDR2 are SGHTA and FQGNSA. CDR3: CASSSQRGGRFTGELFF. The CDR3 DNA is TGTGCCAGCAGCTCCCAGCGGGGGGGCCGGTTCACCGGGGAGCTGTTTTTT. The full variable domain, with the rest looked up from reference TRBV7-2 and TRBJ2-2, is GAGVSQSPSNKVTEKGKDVELRCDPISGHTALYWYRQSLGQGLEFLIYFQGNSAPDKSGLPSDRFSAERTGGSVSTLTIQRTQQEDSAVYLCASSSQRGGRFTGELFFGEGSRLTVL.

The rearrangement links TRBV7-2 to TRBJ1-2; D possibly corresponds to TRBD1 (6 bases). Germline-derived CDR1 and CDR2 are SGHTA and FQGNSA. The CDR3 covers 11 residues. Trimming shortened V by 5 bases and J by 7 bases, and 8 bases separated the two germline ends. The CDR3 spells CASSPGVGYTF. CDR3 coding DNA: TGTGCCAGCAGCCCAGGGGTTGGCTACACCTTC.

This chain connects TRBV4-1 to TRBJ2-2, with D unresolved. Germline CDR1 MGHRA, CDR2 YSYEKL. Trimming stripped 4 bases from V and 0 bases from J, with 12 bases between. This CDR3 contains 16 residues. CDR3 nucleotides: TGCGCCAGCAGCCCCCGACTGTTCGCGAACACCGGGGAGCTGTTTTTT. It specifies CASSPRLFANTGELFF.

V is TRBV7-6 and J is TRBJ1-2; D is possibly TRBD1 (5 bases). CDR3 length: 11 amino acids. Germline V gene data show CDR1 as SGHVS and CDR2 as FNYEAQ. Trimming left V 8 bases short and J 6 bases short, with 10 bases between. CDR3 nucleotide sequence: TGTGCCAGCGGGGGAGGGGATGGCTACACCTTC. It encodes CASGGGDGYTF.

This chain links TRBV28 with TRBJ2-1; 8 bases are shared with TRBD2. Germline V gene lookup returns CDR1 MDHEN and CDR2 SYDVKM. The CDR3 sequence is 16 residues long. J was trimmed by 3 bases and V by 4 bases; bases with no gene match: 8. The CDR3 spells CASSSLRRGDYNEQFF. The CDR3 DNA reads TGTGCCAGCAGTTCTCTTAGGCGGGGGGACTACAATGAGCAGTTCTTC.

In the case of this clone: Other DNA sequences in the same sample also yield this CDR3. The chain uses TRBV5-4 and TRBJ2-3; TRBD2 aligns across 9 bases. CDR3 length: 16 residues. V dropped 1 base and J dropped 3; count of bases not matched to a gene: 6. The V gene's germline CDR1 is SGHNT and CDR2 YYREEE (reference sequence). In DNA form, the CDR3 reads TGTGCCAGCAGCTTGTTTCGCGGGGGGGGGACAGATACGCAGTATTTT. As protein: CASSLFRGGGTDTQYF.

DNA of the CDR3: TGCGCCAGCAGCTTTGAGGACAGAGGTGGCGGCTACACCTTC. It specifies CASSFEDRGGGYTF. The gene calls are TRBV5-1 and TRBJ1-2, with D possibly being TRBD1 (6 bases). The germline gives CDR1 SGHRS, CDR2 YFSETQ. This CDR3 has 14 amino acids. V lost 2 bases and J lost 8, with 16 bases in between.

The genes are TRBV6-5 and TRBJ2-7, with a tentative D call TRBD1 (6 bases). V was pared by 8 bases and J by 2 bases, with 10 bases between. The length of the CDR3 is 12 residues. Looked up from germline, CDR1 is MNHEY and CDR2 is SVGAGI. The CDR3 nucleotides read TGTGCCAGCCTCCAGGGGACCTACGAGCAGTACTTC. Its protein is CASLQGTYEQYF.

The gene calls are TRBV5-1 and TRBJ1-1, with D maybe TRBD1 (5 bases). The CDR3 length is 13 residues. V dropped 3 bases and J dropped 1 base, with 7 bases sitting between them. Germline assignment: CDR1 SGHRS and CDR2 YFSETQ. The CDR3 loop reads CASSSGQNTEAFF. The DNA of the CDR3 is TGCGCCAGCAGCTCCGGACAGAACACTGAAGCTTTCTTT.